This T cell receptor (beta chain) was captured by sequencing in a study of T cell responses to AZD1222 COVID-19 vaccine. Study at large: Samples with a second dose at about 4 or about 12 weeks were pooled together.

This clone was seen a single time. Antigen: not known. The CDR3 has 12 amino acids. Deletions cut 10 bases from V and 7 bases from J, with 13 bases between. Germline V gene lookup returns CDR1 KGHDR and CDR2 SFDVKD. Profiled with immunoSEQ multiplex PCR; TCRdb holds only in-frame clones, not every one. This table has about 140,000 clones, more than 70% appearing once. Study-level results: Vaccine-associated CD4 TCRs spanned spike, dominant at 160-218 and 743-854.

The chain recombines TRBV24-1 with TRBJ1-5; TRBD1 might be the D (5 bases). The sequenced sample was peripheral blood, obtained on day 0 of AZD1222 vaccination. The clonotype comes from an adult in good health. Written as DNA, the CDR3 is TGTGCCACTGCGGGATCAGGGCAGCCCCAGCATTTT. This gives the protein CATAGSGQPQHF.